These 16 T cell receptor beta chains were sequenced from one sample in a study of blood T cell repertoires in COVID-19. Data came from immunoSEQ multiplex PCR; TCRdb stores just in-frame clones and leaves some out. The sample lists about 230,000 clones, 80% to 85% occurring once. Source material: peripheral blood. These receptors were obtained from a man aged 50-60 years with active or convalescent COVID-19.

The chain combines TRBV7-6 with TRBJ2-2; D is perhaps TRBD2 (6 bases). The CDR3 covers 16 residues. The V and J ends lost 6 bases and 2 bases respectively, with 16 bases between them. CDR1 and CDR2 from the germline V gene are SGHVS and FNYEAQ. This chain's CDR3 is CASSRLGTPNTGELFF. CDR3 nucleotide sequence: TGTGCCAGCAGTCGCTTGGGGACTCCTAACACCGGGGAGCTGTTTTTT. Full variable domain (outside the CDR3, taken from reference TRBV7-6 and TRBJ2-2): GAGVSQSPRYKVTKRGQDVALRCDPISGHVSLYWYRQALGQGPEFLTYFNYEAQQDKSGLPNDRFSAERPEGSISTLTIQRTEQRDSAMYRCASSRLGTPNTGELFFGEGSRLTVL.

This clone was counted once. The CDR3 nucleotides are TGCGCCAGCAGCTTTCTAGCGGGGGGGCACAATGAGCAGTTCTTC. The encoded protein is CASSFLAGGHNEQFF. The chain has TRBV5-1 and TRBJ2-1; 12 bases align to TRBD2. V was pared by 2 bases and J by 5 bases, with 2 bases of the junction left unmatched. Per germline, CDR1 SGHRS and CDR2 YFSETQ. This CDR3 is 15 amino acids long.

The gene calls are TRBV27 and TRBJ1-1; weak D call: TRBD1 (5 bases). Trimming removed 2 bases at V and 5 bases at J, with 15 bases between. The CDR3 extends over 15 amino acids. Germline lookup yields CDR1 MNHEY and CDR2 SMNVEV (reference sequence). CDR3 sequence: CASSLQADRGTEAFF. As DNA, the CDR3 is TGTGCCAGCAGTTTACAAGCGGATCGGGGGACTGAAGCTTTCTTT.

The chain carries TRBV7-8 and TRBJ2-4; possible D gene TRBD1, 5 bases. The V gene lost 1 base and the J gene lost 6 bases, with 10 bases spanning the gap. The CDR3 runs 14 residues. Per the germline V gene, CDR1 is SGHVS and CDR2 is FQNEAQ. CDR3 DNA sequence: TGTGCCAGCAGCTTAGGGGGCTTGGGAAACATTCAGTACTTC. Amino acids: CASSLGGLGNIQYF.

The chain's CDR3 is CASSLGGAGAEYF. The DNA for the CDR3 is TGTGCCAGCAGTTTAGGGGGGGCGGGGGCCGAGTACTTC. This chain links TRBV27 with TRBJ2-7; weak D call: TRBD2 (7 bases). Germline CDR1 and CDR2: MNHEY and SMNVEV (reference sequence). Trimming stripped 2 bases from V and 11 bases from J, with 16 bases between. This CDR3 region has 13 residues.

V is TRBV10-3 and J is TRBJ2-1; D remains ambiguous. Germline CDR1 is ENHRY and CDR2 is SYGVKD. With 3 bases removed from V and 5 bases from J, the gap between germline ends came to 8 bases. The CDR3 is 13 residues long. CDR3 residues: CAISDGKDNEQFF. The CDR3 DNA reads as TGTGCCATCAGTGATGGCAAAGACAATGAGCAGTTCTTC.

The V call is TRBV19, the J call TRBJ2-3, with 7 bases matching TRBD2. The germline V gene encodes CDR1 LNHDA and CDR2 SQIVND (reference sequence). V was clipped by 0 bases and J by 3 bases; unmatched bases: 9. CDR3 length: 17 residues. The CDR3 DNA reads TGTGCCAGTAGTATAGATGGTGGCGGGCGGGGGACAGATACGCAGTATTTT. It specifies CASSIDGGGRGTDTQYF.

This chain connects TRBV19 to TRBJ2-3; weak D call: TRBD1 (6 bases). The germline CDR1 and CDR2 sequences are LNHDA and SQIVND (reference sequence). This CDR3 is built from 15 residues. Trimming left V 3 bases short and J 0 bases short, with 10 bases between. CDR3 coding DNA: TGTGCCAGTAGTATCAGGGGCGTAAGCACAGATACGCAGTATTTT. Amino acid sequence: CASSIRGVSTDTQYF. Combining the CDR3 with reference TRBV19 and TRBJ2-3 gives the whole variable domain DGGITQSPKYLFRKEGQNVTLSCEQNLNHDAMYWYRQDPGQGLRLIYYSQIVNDFQKGDIAEGYSVSREKKESFPLTVTSAQKNPTAFYLCASSIRGVSTDTQYFGPGTRLTVL.

V usage is TRBV18 and J usage is TRBJ1-3, with 8 bases fitting TRBD1. Trimming removed 6 bases from V and 2 bases from J; junction bases left unmatched: 3. Per germline, CDR1 KGHSH and CDR2 LQKENI. This CDR3 contains 14 residues. The CDR3 coding sequence is TGTGCCAGCTCCGCGGACAGGGCTGGAAACACCATATATTTT. Its protein product is CASSADRAGNTIYF.

In nucleotides, the CDR3 is TGTGCCAGCAGGTCTAGCGGGGAATACAATGAGCAGTTCTTC. It translates to CASRSSGEYNEQFF. The chain combines TRBV9 with TRBJ2-1; 9 positions match TRBD2. Trimming removed 5 bases from V and 4 bases from J; junction bases left unmatched: 4. Germline-derived CDR1 and CDR2 are SGDLS and YYNGEE. The CDR3 sequence is 14 residues long.

The J gene is TRBJ2-7, the V gene TRBV7-2, with TRBD2 identical over 9 bases. The V gene's germline CDR1 is SGHTA and CDR2 FQGNSA. This CDR3 has 16 residues. V was clipped by 5 bases and J by 2 bases; unmatched bases: 10. Here the CDR3 DNA reads TGTGCCAGCAGCCCCTATAGCGGGGGACGAACCTACGAGCAGTACTTC. It is translated as CASSPYSGGRTYEQYF. Together with reference TRBV7-2 and TRBJ2-7, the CDR3 gives the full variable domain: GAGVSQSPSNKVTEKGKDVELRCDPISGHTALYWYRQSLGQGLEFLIYFQGNSAPDKSGLPSDRFSAERTGGSVSTLTIQRTQQEDSAVYLCASSPYSGGRTYEQYFGPGTRLTVT.

V usage is TRBV7-2 and J usage is TRBJ1-3; D is uncertain. The CDR3 covers 15 residues. V lost 1 base, J lost 0 bases, and 7 bases lay in between. The germline V gene has CDR1 SGHTA and CDR2 FQGNSA. The CDR3 here is CASSLGHHSGNTIYF. DNA of the CDR3: TGTGCCAGCAGCTTAGGACACCACTCTGGAAACACCATATATTTT.

The chain uses TRBV30 and TRBJ1-2; TRBD1 might be the D (6 bases). The CDR3 is 12 amino acids. CDR1 GTSNPN and CDR2 SVGIG come from the germline V gene (reference sequence). Between the trimmed V and J ends, which lost 5 bases and 3 bases, there was a span of 10 bases. The CDR3 DNA reads TGTGCCTGGGACAGGAGGGACTATGGCTACACCTTC. Translated, it gives CAWDRRDYGYTF.

The V and J genes are TRBV27 and TRBJ2-7; 8 bases line up with TRBD1. Germline CDR1 and CDR2: MNHEY and SMNVEV (reference sequence). Losses at the gene ends were 6 bases for V and 5 bases for J; bases not matched to a gene: 12. The CDR3 has 15 residues. The CDR3: CASRPLGQGKDEQYF. The CDR3 DNA follows: TGTGCCAGCAGACCACTAGGACAGGGTAAGGACGAGCAGTACTTC.

In the case of this clone: This sample includes further DNA sequences coding for the same CDR3. The chain links TRBV6-6 to TRBJ2-7; 7 bases are a match to TRBD1. CDR3 size: 16 residues. After removal of 0 bases from V and 0 bases from J, the junction contained 5 bases not matched to a gene. The germline V gene encodes CDR1 MNHNY and CDR2 SVGAGI (reference sequence). The CDR3 reads CASSYSGGVSSYEQYF. CDR3 bases: TGTGCCAGCAGTTACTCAGGGGGCGTAAGCTCCTACGAGCAGTACTTC.

The V call is TRBV5-1, the J call TRBJ2-2; TRBD2 agrees at 7 bases. Germline-derived CDR1 and CDR2 are SGHRS and YFSETQ. CDR3 length equals 17 residues. V shed 0 bases, J shed 5 bases, and the junction held 10 bases outside the gene matches. The CDR3 loop reads CASSLGLADLKTGELFF. The CDR3 bases are TGCGCCAGCAGCTTGGGGCTAGCGGACTTGAAGACCGGGGAGCTGTTTTTT. Full variable domain (remainder filled in from reference TRBV5-1 and TRBJ2-2): KAGVTQTPRYLIKTRGQQVTLSCSPISGHRSVSWYQQTPGQGLQFLFEYFSETQRNKGNFPGRFSGRQFSNSRSEMNVSTLELGDSALYLCASSLGLADLKTGELFFGEGSRLTVL.